This TCR beta chain appears in the sequencing data of a study of T cell responses to AZD1222 COVID-19 vaccine. Looking at the study overall: Investigators merged groups given second doses at roughly 4 or roughly 12 weeks. Points from the study as a whole: The study found Spike-specific TCR breadth and depth rose after two AZD1222 doses.

TCRdb keeps only in-frame clones here, not all; method: immunoSEQ multiplex PCR. The sample lists 150,000 to 200,000 clones; more than 85% were seen once. Per germline, CDR1 SGHTA and CDR2 FQGNSA. This CDR3 is built from 15 residues. V lost 0 bases and J 9 bases, leaving 15 bases between the germline ends. Concerning this clone itself: What it binds is unknown.

J is TRBJ2-4 and V is TRBV7-2; D uncertain. The TCR comes from an adult in good health. The sequencing here drew on peripheral blood, taken on day 0 of AZD1222 vaccination. CDR3 nucleotides: TGTGCCAGCAGCTTAGCGGACCGGTTTAGGGTCATTCAGTACTTC. Translated, it gives CASSLADRFRVIQYF.